This T cell receptor (beta chain) was identified in a study of cytomegalovirus exposure and HLA in healthy donors. This clone was detected once. Its antigen is unidentified. General study results and limits: Per a prior analysis, the majority of TCR beta V segments were productive roughly 87% or roughly 30% of the time.

V shed 6 bases and J shed 0 bases, with 15 bases lying between them. The CDR3 is made up of 15 amino acids. CDR1 is MNHEY and CDR2 is SMNVEV in the germline V gene (reference sequence). PCR was performed using 60 Vbeta and 13 Jbeta primers. Generated by immunoSEQ multiplex PCR, the TCRdb table keeps only in-frame clones and is missing some. Of 160,000 or so clones detected, 72% appear once; the ten largest clones hold 2% to 3%. This sequence joins TRBV27 and TRBJ2-7; D uncertain. Sequenced: PBMCs. The receptor was derived from a human donor in good health. The CDR3 bases are TGTGCCAGCAGGACGACAATTCCTGGCTCCTACGAGCAGTACTTC. This codes for CASRTTIPGSYEQYF.